The TCR beta chain under discussion was sequenced for a study of cytomegalovirus exposure and HLA in healthy donors (dated by TCRdb to 2016 to 2017). For the study in its entirety: An earlier analysis of some 620 of the donors reported about 300 Gb of sequence data and 117 million unique TCR beta sequences obtained from about 170 million T cells. About 300 gigabases of sequencing data and approximately 93 million unique TCR sequences were included in an early release covering under 650 HLA-typed donors. Of the approximately 370 genotyped donors, less than 90% were placed in the genetic ancestry cluster associated with self-reported Caucasian donors. The study aimed to test whether signatures of past pathogen exposure could be identified by cataloging public T cell receptors. The T cell repertoires of several hundred subjects were profiled by immunosequencing and related to cytomegalovirus serostatus. Besides the first cohort of roughly 700 subjects, a separate validation cohort made up of over a hundred different subjects was used. High-throughput TCR immunosequencing, statistical association of individual TCRs with disease status, and machine learning were combined to predict cytomegalovirus infection status. In a later analysis, previously published TCR beta repertoires from about 640 donors were re-analyzed and high-resolution HLA genotyping was added so that TCR occurrence patterns could be studied. The later analysis used no new phenotypic data to find candidate immune exposures, relying instead on TCR beta sequences and their occurrence across donors. In an earlier analysis of 587 of the donors, high-throughput TCR beta sequencing was used to judge whether each TCR beta V gene segment behaved as functional or pseudogenic. Alongside the repertoire data, information on donor age, sex, ethnicity and CMV serostatus was compiled. Genome-wide SNP genotypes for about 65% of the 666 donors were used in a later genetic analysis, which treated that subset as a discovery cohort. Every discovery cohort repertoire had been produced on one sequencing platform. Class I and class II HLA loci were covered by the typing at four-digit resolution. Typing coverage differed by locus: A, B, C, DRB1 and DQB1 were typed in roughly 620-640 donors, DQA1 in 522, DPA1 in roughly 590, and DPB1 in about 450. Several DR-DQ haplotypes were handled as single units for association and clustering because linkage in the cohort was strong. Across approximately 400 genotyped donors of the cohort, an average of roughly 200,000 unique TCR beta nucleotide sequences per donor were sequenced, and roughly a sixth of those sequences were non-productive.

The research as a whole found: Across donors, most TCR sequences were observed very rarely, whereas some public TCRs were present in many individuals. Compared with the roughly 700-donor mean, donors in an Asian-associated ancestry cluster had fewer N-insertions in productive TCRs, according to a later genetic analysis. In a later analysis, HLA-associated TCR beta chains were found to be more clonally expanded and to have lower generation probabilities than equally common non-associated chains. In an earlier analysis of several hundred of the donors, most TCR beta V segments were observed in productive rearrangements about 87% or about 30% of the time, broadly matching IMGT annotations. In a later genetic analysis, a missense DCLRE1C variant was associated with V-gene and J-gene trimming of TCR beta chains, and the association was replicated in an independent cohort. Most CMV-associated TCR beta chains appeared to be HLA-restricted in a later analysis, and the HLA associations seemed to be driven largely by CMV exposure. Some IMGT-functional V segments, including TRBV6-2 and TRBV6-3, could not be told apart with the 87-base-pair reads, so those segments were excluded. A later analysis associated 16,951 TCR beta sequences with specific HLA alleles at a false discovery rate of 0.05. The authors suggested that the approach could potentially be extended to other disease states and immunological phenotypes. In vitro tests confirmed that a few of the cytomegalovirus-associated TCR beta chains recognize cytomegalovirus antigens. For the cohort, immune exposure information was limited to CMV serostatus. Because HLA typing was unavailable for some donors at each locus, only the typed subset was used in association tests. When HLA alleles, especially DR and DQ, strongly co-occurred, TCR associations were difficult to assign to individual alleles. The cohort was sequenced for TCR beta chains only, and without alpha or paired-chain data the features that could be detected were limited. The earlier analysis of approximately 590 of the donors excluded fewer than 20 rarely observed V segments, including chromosome 9 orphons, because counts were too low. Presence/absence analyses assumed roughly uniform sequencing depth across donors, an assumption that may not hold. Cytomegalovirus status was reported to be diagnosed by the classifier with high specificity and sensitivity in both the original and validation cohorts. In a later analysis, the rate of TCR association differed among HLA loci, with DRB1 alleles having the most associated TCRs and HLA-C alleles having the fewest. A further reported finding was that TCR beta sequences accurately predicted the HLA-A and HLA-B alleles for most subjects in the first cohort. Correlated functional status among segregating V segments might reflect linkage disequilibrium, but an unknown experimental factor could not be ruled out. A total of roughly 160 TCR beta chains were listed by the study as associated with cytomegalovirus. Several of the top co-occurrence clusters appeared to be linked to parvovirus B19, influenza, CMV and Epstein-Barr virus, according to a later analysis. The sequencing pipeline was judged likely to have produced a cluster of highly shared sequence variants as a technical artifact.

The cohort was made up of approximately 700 healthy bone marrow donors. All cohort members were sampled while nominally healthy, although unrecorded immune exposures were likely present. CMV serostatus was recorded as positive for about 300 and negative for about 55% of the 666 cohort members, whereas no CMV serostatus was recorded for the donor in question. A peripheral blood sample was collected from each donor, and TCR beta sequencing was performed on peripheral blood mononuclear cells. The Qiagen DNeasy Blood Extraction Kit was used to extract genomic DNA from the blood cell samples. The receptor library was made with the immunoSEQ multiplex PCR assay. For the multiplex PCR, a mixture combining 60 forward primers for TCR Vbeta segments and 13 reverse primers for TCR Jbeta segments was used. The CDR3 region of rearranged TCR beta genes was amplified from genomic DNA with a multiplex PCR assay. On the Illumina HiSeq System, the amplified TCR beta libraries were sequenced as 87-base-pair reads. Regarding the original processing steps: A later analysis tallied tens of millions of unique TCR beta chains across the approximately 670 repertoires, and about 10 million of those chains were shared by two or more donors. To remove PCR and sequencing errors, raw reads were error-corrected and collapsed into unique sequences using a nearest-neighbor algorithm that merged closely related sequences. V, D and J gene segments were assigned by aligning CDR3 sequences to IMGT reference sequences. For a sequence to be retained, at least a six-nucleotide match to both a V gene segment and a J gene segment was required. A rearrangement counted as productive if the CDR3 had no stop codons and remained in frame with V and J, and every other rearrangement counted as non-productive. Following IMGT convention, CDR3 was defined as the stretch from the second conserved V-encoded cysteine up to the conserved J-encoded phenylalanine. The earlier analysis of some 540 of the donors excluded any sequence lacking an unambiguous match to a single V gene segment. An earlier analysis of 450 to 650 of the donors called V segments functional above 56.7% productive rearrangements and segregating when the between-donor standard deviation exceeded 5%. A statistical classification framework was built to diagnose cytomegalovirus status from the catalog of TCR beta chain sequences. In a later analysis, TCR nucleotide sequences were compared against IMGT/GENE-DB human TR gene sequences so that V and J genes could be assigned. The TCRdist pipeline was used in a later analysis to assign CDR3 sequences and most-parsimonious VDJ recombination scenarios. In a later analysis, each TCR beta chain was defined by its CDR3 amino acid sequence together with its V-gene family, and reads lacking a unique V-gene family were excluded. To address suspected cross-contamination and a sequencing artifact, a later analysis removed approximately 590 highly shared, low-generation-probability nucleotide sequences. For each public chain, a later analysis derived a clonal expansion index from normalized ranks of inferred template counts within each repertoire. A later analysis computed generation probabilities with a VDJ recombination model fitted to out-of-frame rearrangements, and checked the results against IGoR. A later analysis scored TCR-TCR, TCR-HLA and TCR-CMV co-occurrence with hypergeometric tests, applying a repertoire-size bias correction to TCR pairs. To estimate false discovery rates, a later analysis permuted the HLA or CMV assignments 20 times. A later analysis grouped co-occurring TCRs with DBSCAN, adding TCRdist sequence similarity when clustering within HLA-allele-positive subsets. For co-occurrence clustering, repertoires with fewer than 30,000 or more than 120,000 public chains were excluded, along with roughly 5 repertoires with anomalous nucleotide sharing. This is the immuneACCESS table as TCRdb keeps it, with only in-frame sequences that have V and J called. A part of the clones is gone; compared with another copy, unresolved V genes explain less than half, and the rest is unexplained. From that table come the V and J calls and clone size; the DNA was used to work out D and trimming. The sample contains roughly 100,000 clones, roughly three fifths of them found a single time. The top ten hold approximately 4.3% of the sample.

For CDR1 and CDR2, the germline V gene (reference sequence) lists SGHKS and YYEKEE. The CDR3 measures 14 amino acids from cysteine to phenylalanine. Only the CDR3 DNA stays, 42 bases, in frame from base 1. Trimming at the junction amounts to 2 bases on V and 1 base on J, and the germline ends lie 9 bases apart. About this clone: It lacks a known antigen. The record has no base qualities; no much larger clone is one base away.

Material: PBMCs. The rearranged segments are TRBV5-5 and TRBJ2-5; possibly the D gene is TRBD1, per 6 matching bases. The TCR originated in a human donor in good health. The CDR3 region has the sequence CASSLQGRQETQYF. The nucleotide sequence reads TGTGCCAGCAGCTTACAGGGCCGCCAAGAGACCCAGTACTTC.